This T cell receptor beta chain was retrieved from a study of blood T cells in healthy people across ages. Study summary: The capture of about one barcoded beta molecule per two T cells was achieved by template switching.

The V gene lost 5 bases and the J gene lost 6 bases, with 23 bases spanning the gap. The length of the CDR3 is 17 residues. The germline CDR1 and CDR2 sequences are MNHEY and SVGEGT. With respect to this clonotype: The antigen is not known.

A J-beta primer mix and a sample-barcoded 5' primer were used in a second PCR of roughly 7 to 12 cycles. TCRdb used MiXCR to reprocess the 5' RACE reads, holding one entry per CDR3 protein. Here the sample spans 1.5 million to 2 million distinct CDR3 sequences, about two fifths being singletons. Study results and caveats: It was held that diversity estimates obtained from one million T cells represented underestimates.

The source of this sequence is a human donor in good health. The chain has TRBV6-2 or TRBV6-3 and TRBJ2-1, with D possibly called TRBD1 or TRBD2 (6 bases each). Input material: blood. DNA of the CDR3: TGTGCCAGCAGTCGCGGGACACAGGTCCAACTGTCCAATGAGCAGTTCTTC. Its translation is CASSRGTQVQLSNEQFF.